These T cell receptor beta chains were read from a single sample in a study of T-cell reconstitution after alpha-beta-depleted transplantation in children. TCRdb re-called the PCR reads with MiXCR, one entry per CDR3 protein. The sample holds approximately 32,000 distinct CDR3 sequences, about 7% seen once. The sequenced sample was peripheral blood, obtained 60 days after TCRalphabeta/CD19-depleted stem cell transplant. These TCRs come from a child under two years old who had a stem cell transplant for acute myeloid leukemia, so the T cells may come from the graft donor. CDR3s include the opening cysteine and the closing phenylalanine or tryptophan. A D gene is named only where the DNA matches it firmly. Clone size is given for some rows only: seen once, a few or many times, or a class if the clone is expanded.

V: TRBV9; D: .; J: TRBJ2-2; size: many; CDR3: CASSDPLSEGTGELFF; DNA: TGTGCCAGCAGCGACCCCCTTTCAGAGGGAACCGGGGAGCTGTTTTTT
V: TRBV7-9; D: .; J: TRBJ1-2; size: many; CDR3: CASSHGSVGYTF; DNA: TGTGCCAGCAGCCATGGGAGCGTAGGCTACACCTTC
V: TRBV28; D: .; J: TRBJ1-3; size: many; CDR3: CASSLGGKGRGGTIYF; DNA: TGTGCCAGCAGTTTGGGGGGGAAGGGGCGGGGCGGCACCATATATTTT
V: TRBV7-8; D: TRBD2; J: TRBJ2-5; size: many; CDR3: CASSLGLGETQYF; DNA: TGTGCCAGCAGTTTGGGACTAGGAGAGACCCAGTACTTC
V: TRBV30; D: TRBD2; J: TRBJ2-1; size: .; CDR3: CAWSTGLAGGHEQFF; DNA: TGTGCCTGGAGTACAGGACTAGCGGGGGGCCATGAGCAGTTCTTC
V: TRBV7-6; D: .; J: TRBJ2-5; size: many; CDR3: CASSLAWGQGETQYF; DNA: TGTGCCAGCAGCTTAGCCTGGGGGCAGGGGGAGACCCAGTACTTC
V: TRBV29-1; D: TRBD1; J: TRBJ2-5; size: many; CDR3: CSVEGGQGARETQYF; DNA: TGCAGCGTTGAGGGGGGACAGGGGGCTAGGGAGACCCAGTACTTC
V: TRBV7-2; D: TRBD1; J: TRBJ1-1; size: many; CDR3: CASSLDRGPTEAFF; DNA: TGTGCCAGCAGCTTGGACAGGGGGCCAACTGAAGCTTTCTTT
V: TRBV15; D: .; J: TRBJ1-1; size: many; CDR3: CATQPEGGFEAFF; DNA: TGTGCCACCCAACCGGAGGGGGGGTTCGAAGCTTTCTTT
V: TRBV7-3; D: TRBD2; J: TRBJ2-3; size: many; CDR3: CASSSSGRTDTQYF; DNA: TGTGCCAGCAGCTCTAGCGGGAGGACAGATACGCAGTATTTT
V: TRBV4-2; D: .; J: TRBJ2-4; size: few; CDR3: CASSWAEAKNIQYF; DNA: TGTGCCAGCAGCTGGGCCGAAGCCAAAAACATTCAGTACTTC
V: TRBV20-1; D: .; J: TRBJ2-7; size: few; CDR3: CSAGLDHEQYF; DNA: TGCAGTGCGGGGCTAGACCACGAGCAGTACTTC
V: TRBV6-5; D: .; J: TRBJ1-2; size: .; CDR3: CASSYKDGGRERGGYGYTF; DNA: TGTGCCAGCAGTTATAAGGACGGCGGCAGGGAAAGGGGTGGCTATGGCTACACCTTC
V: TRBV12-3/TRBV12-4; D: .; J: TRBJ2-6; size: many; CDR3: CASSHFSGANVLTF; DNA: TGTGCCAGCTCACATTTCTCTGGGGCCAACGTCCTGACTTTC
V: TRBV5-6; D: .; J: TRBJ2-7; size: many; CDR3: CASSVGRNYEQYF; DNA: TGTGCCAGCAGCGTAGGACGGAACTACGAGCAGTACTTC